This T cell receptor (beta chain) came from a study of spatial heterogeneity in lung cancer. Study overall: Each time, sequencing found more beta-chain sequences than alpha-chain sequences. General observations from the study: One measure, the expanded intratumoral alpha and beta TCR count, tracked tumor mutation counts. Of tumor T cells, an estimated coverage of around 7% was reached for alpha chains and roughly 13% for beta chains.

A remark on this clonotype: The antigen is not known.

Time point denoted: sample taken at primary tumor resection. About 73 TRACERx patients with early, untreated non-small cell lung cancer donated samples. The input material, whole RNA from tumor, nontumor lung or frozen PBMC, was sequenced unsorted. TCRdb called the 5' RACE reads again in MiXCR, with one record for every CDR3 protein. This table holds about 30,000 distinct CDR3 sequences, roughly 7.2% found once. V lost 6 bases to trimming and J lost 3 bases, with 18 bases between them. This CDR3 region has 15 residues. CDR1 is SGHTA and CDR2 is FQGNSA in the germline V gene. V usage is TRBV7-2 and J usage is TRBJ2-7; D might be TRBD2 (6 bases). This specimen was lung tumor tissue, taken at surgery. This TCR derives from a male donor with early-stage non-small cell lung cancer. The CDR3 spells CASRTGVPGDYEQYF. CDR3 DNA: TGTGCCAGCAGAACCGGGGTTCCGGGAGACTACGAGCAGTACTTC.